A single sample gave rise to the 3 T cell receptor beta chains below, sequenced in a study of TIL therapy for anti-PD-1-resistant metastatic lung cancer. Time point denoted: pre-treatment sample, taken before nivolumab and TIL therapy. The immunoSEQ assay was v3. TCRdb keeps only in-frame clones here, not all; method: immunoSEQ multiplex PCR. Among about 60,000 clones listed, approximately 69% were seen once. The sequenced sample was blood, obtained at baseline. All receptors come from a person aged 30 to 80 with non-small cell lung cancer.

The chain is built from TRBV27 and TRBJ2-7; 7 nucleotides align to TRBD2. The V gene end was trimmed by 3 bases and the J gene end by 3 bases; junction bases not matched to a gene: 14. This CDR3 spans 17 amino acids. Germline-derived CDR1 and CDR2 are MNHEY and SMNVEV (reference sequence). The CDR3 bases are TGTGCCAGCAGTTTCGCTGCGGGAGACCCCCCCATCTACGAGCAGTACTTC. This gives the protein CASSFAAGDPPIYEQYF.

This sequence joins TRBV5-8 and TRBJ2-3, with 7 bases lining up with TRBD1. The CDR3 contains 15 residues. Germline V gene data show CDR1 as SGHTS and CDR2 as YDEGEE. With V trimmed by 4 bases and J by 1 base, 6 bases remained unmatched. Here the CDR3 reads CASSRGTERTDTQYF. CDR3 bases: TGTGCCAGCAGCCGAGGGACAGAACGCACAGATACGCAGTATTTT.

The chain recombines TRBV11-2 with TRBJ2-7, with 8 bases aligning to TRBD1. V lost 2 bases to trimming and J lost 2 bases; unmatched junction nucleotides: 5. The CDR3 consists of 15 residues. The germline V gene has CDR1 SGHAT and CDR2 FQNNGV. The CDR3 region has the DNA TGTGCCAGCAGCTTATATCCAGGGGGCCCCTACGAGCAGTACTTC. Its translation: CASSLYPGGPYEQYF.